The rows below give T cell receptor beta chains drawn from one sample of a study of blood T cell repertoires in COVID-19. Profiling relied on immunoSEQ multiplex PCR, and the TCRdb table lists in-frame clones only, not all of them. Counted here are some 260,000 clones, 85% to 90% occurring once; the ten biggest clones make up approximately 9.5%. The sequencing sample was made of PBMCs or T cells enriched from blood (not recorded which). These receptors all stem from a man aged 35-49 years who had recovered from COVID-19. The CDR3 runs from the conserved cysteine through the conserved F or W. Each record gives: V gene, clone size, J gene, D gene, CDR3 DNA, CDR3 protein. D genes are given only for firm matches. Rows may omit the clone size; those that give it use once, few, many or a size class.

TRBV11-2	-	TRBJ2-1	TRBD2	TGTGCCAGCAGCTTAGATCCCCTAGCGGGGAAAACCCATGAGCAGTTCTTC	CASSLDPLAGKTHEQFF
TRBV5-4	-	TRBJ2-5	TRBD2	TGTGCCAGCAGCCCCGGGACTAGCGGGAGACAACAAGAGACCCAGTACTTC	CASSPGTSGRQQETQYF
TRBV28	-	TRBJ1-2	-	TGTGCCAGCAGTCCGCCTGGGGGGTATGGCTACACCTTC	CASSPPGGYGYTF
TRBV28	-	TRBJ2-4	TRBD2	TGTGCCAGCAGCCAACACATAGCGGGAGTAAAGTACTTC	CASSQHIAGVKYF
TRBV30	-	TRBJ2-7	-	TGTGCCTGGAGTCTCGGCCGCCCGGGGGAGCAGTACTTC	CAWSLGRPGEQYF
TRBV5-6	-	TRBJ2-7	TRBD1	TGTGCCAGCAGCTGGGGACAGGGCCTCTACGAGCAGTACTTC	CASSWGQGLYEQYF
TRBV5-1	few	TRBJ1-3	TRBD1	TGCGCCAGCAGCACCGCAGGGGGCTCTGGAAACACCATATATTTT	CASSTAGGSGNTIYF
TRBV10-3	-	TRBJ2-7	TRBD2	TGTGCCATCAGGTCGGGAGGATATGAGCAGTACTTC	CAIRSGGYEQYF
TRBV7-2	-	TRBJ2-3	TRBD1	TGTGCCAGCAGCGTAGGGACAGGGGCCACAGATACGCAGTATTTT	CASSVGTGATDTQYF
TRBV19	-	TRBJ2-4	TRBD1	TGTGCCAGTAGTATAGGGACAGGGGGCTGGTCCAAAAACATTCAGTACTTC	CASSIGTGGWSKNIQYF
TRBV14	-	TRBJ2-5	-	TGTGCCAGCAGCCAAGCGGGTTTCCAGGGTTTCTGGACCCAGTACTTC	CASSQAGFQGFWTQYF
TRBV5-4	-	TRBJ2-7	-	TGTGCCAGCAGCTTGAGCAGGGATATCTACGAGCAGTACTTC	CASSLSRDIYEQYF
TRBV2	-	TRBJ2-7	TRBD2	TGTGCCAGCAGTTCACTAGCGGTGAGCTCCTACGAGCAGTACTTC	CASSSLAVSSYEQYF
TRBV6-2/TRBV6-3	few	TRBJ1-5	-	TGTGCCAGCAGCTCAATAGATAGCAATCAGCCCCAGCATTTT	CASSSIDSNQPQHF
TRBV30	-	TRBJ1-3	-	TGTGCCTGGAGTCAAGGGGATTCTGGAAACACCATATATTTT	CAWSQGDSGNTIYF
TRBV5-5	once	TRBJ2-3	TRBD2	TGTGCCAGCAGCTTTTGGGTGGGACTAGCGGCTAGCACAGATACGCAGTATTTT	CASSFWVGLAASTDTQYF
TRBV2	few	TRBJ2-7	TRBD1	TGTGCCAGCAGTGCTTTGACAGGGGCCTACGAGCAGTACTTC	CASSALTGAYEQYF
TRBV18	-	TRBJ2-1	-	TGTGCCAGCTCGGGGGGAGCGAGCTACAATGAGCAGTTCTTC	CASSGGASYNEQFF
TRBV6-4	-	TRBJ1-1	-	TGTGCCAGCAGTGCTGGGGGGGAAGCTTTCTTT	CASSAGGEAFF
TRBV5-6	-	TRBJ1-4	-	TGTGCCAGCAGCTTGGCCCAGGAGGGGATAGGTGAAAAACTGTTTTTT	CASSLAQEGIGEKLFF
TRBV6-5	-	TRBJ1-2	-	TGTGCCAGCAGTTACGGTGATTTGCGCGGCTACACCTTC	CASSYGDLRGYTF
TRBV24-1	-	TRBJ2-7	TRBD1	TGTGCCACCAGTGATCGACGGACAGGGAGCCGGGCCTACGAGCAGTACTTC	CATSDRRTGSRAYEQYF
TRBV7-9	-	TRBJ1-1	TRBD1	TGTGCCAGCAGCCCCACAGGGGCTGAAGCTTTCTTT	CASSPTGAEAFF
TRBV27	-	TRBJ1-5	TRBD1	TGTGCCAGCACAGAACAGGGGGCAGGTCATCAGCCCCAGCATTTT	CASTEQGAGHQPQHF
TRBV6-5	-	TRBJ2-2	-	TGTGCCAGCAGTTACGAGAGGGTAGAGACCGGGGAGCTGTTTTTT	CASSYERVETGELFF
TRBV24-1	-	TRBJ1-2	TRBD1	TGTGCCACCAGTGACACTGCCGGGACAGGGGTACCCCGTGGCTACACCTTC	CATSDTAGTGVPRGYTF
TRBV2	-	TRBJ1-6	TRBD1	TGTGCCAGCGGGGGGACAGGGGGGATCTCCTATAATTCACCCCTCCACTTT	CASGGTGGISYNSPLHF
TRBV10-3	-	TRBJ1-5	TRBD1	TGTGCCATCAGTCCGAACCCCGGGACAGGGATCGGCGATCAGCCCCAGCATTTT	CAISPNPGTGIGDQPQHF
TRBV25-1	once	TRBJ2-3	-	TGTGCCAGCACCACAGGGATATCAGATACGCAGTATTTT	CASTTGISDTQYF
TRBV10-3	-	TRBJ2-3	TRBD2	TGTGCCATCAGGCGTAGCGGGCCTAGCACAGATACGCAGTATTTT	CAIRRSGPSTDTQYF
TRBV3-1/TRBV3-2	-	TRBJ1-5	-	TGTGCCAGCAGCCAAGGACAGACCAATCAGCCCCAGCATTTT	CASSQGQTNQPQHF
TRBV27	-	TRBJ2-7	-	TGTGCCAGCAGTCCCTCCCCGGGTGGTAGCGGCGAGCAGTACTTC	CASSPSPGGSGEQYF
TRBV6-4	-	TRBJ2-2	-	TGTGCCAGCAGACCAGCAAGGGGAACAAACACCGGGGAGCTGTTTTTT	CASRPARGTNTGELFF
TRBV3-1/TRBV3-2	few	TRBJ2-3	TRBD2	TGTGCCAGCAGCCAAGGGCTAGCGGGGGGAGTAGATACGCAGTATTTT	CASSQGLAGGVDTQYF
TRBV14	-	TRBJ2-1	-	TGTGCCAGCAGCCAAGTTAGCCTGAACTACAATGAGCAGTTCTTC	CASSQVSLNYNEQFF
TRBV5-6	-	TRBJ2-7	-	TGTGCCAGCAGCTTGGGTAACTACGAGCAGTACTTC	CASSLGNYEQYF
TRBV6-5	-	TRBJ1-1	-	TGTGCCAGCAGAAATCAGGGGTTGGGCACTGAAGCTTTCTTT	CASRNQGLGTEAFF
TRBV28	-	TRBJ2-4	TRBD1	TGTGCCAGCAGTTTGCCCAGGGGGATGGCCAAAAACATTCAGTACTTC	CASSLPRGMAKNIQYF
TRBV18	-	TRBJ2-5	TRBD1	TGTGCCAGCTCACCACTTGCACAGGGGTACGGAGAGACCCAGTACTTC	CASSPLAQGYGETQYF
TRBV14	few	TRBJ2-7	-	TGTGCCAGCAGCCAAGATCGAGAGAAGTACTTC	CASSQDREKYF
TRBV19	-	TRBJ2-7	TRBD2	TGTGCCAGTAGTACGATGGGGGGGAACTACGAGCAGTACTTC	CASSTMGGNYEQYF
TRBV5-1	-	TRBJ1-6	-	TGCGCCAGCAGCTCTGTTCGCGGGACCGGACCAACTTATAATTCACCCCTCCACTTT	CASSSVRGTGPTYNSPLHF
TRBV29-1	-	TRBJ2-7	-	TGCAGCGTTGACAGAAGAGGCGAGCAGTACTTC	CSVDRRGEQYF
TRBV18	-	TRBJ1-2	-	TGTGCCAGCTCACCACCGGTCGGCTATGGCTACACCTTC	CASSPPVGYGYTF
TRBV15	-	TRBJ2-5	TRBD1	TGTGCCACCAGCCTAATTTCCGGGACAGTATCTCGGGGGACCCAGTACTTC	CATSLISGTVSRGTQYF
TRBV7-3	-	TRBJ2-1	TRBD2	TGTGCCAGCAGCCCCCGGACTAGCGGGAGGGCCATCCATGAGCAGTTCTTC	CASSPRTSGRAIHEQFF
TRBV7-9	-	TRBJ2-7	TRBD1	TGTGCCAGCAGCTTAGGTTGGACAGGGAGCTCCTACGAGCAGTACTTC	CASSLGWTGSSYEQYF
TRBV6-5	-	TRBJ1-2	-	TGTGCCAGCAGTTATGGCCGGTTTTGGGGGGATGGCTACACCTTC	CASSYGRFWGDGYTF
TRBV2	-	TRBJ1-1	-	TGTGCCAGCAGTGAATGGGGCAGGGATGACACTGAAGCTTTCTTT	CASSEWGRDDTEAFF
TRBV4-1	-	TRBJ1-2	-	TGCGCCAGCAGCCAAGATCCTACCGATAACCAGGGTGCCGGTGGCTACACCTTC	CASSQDPTDNQGAGGYTF